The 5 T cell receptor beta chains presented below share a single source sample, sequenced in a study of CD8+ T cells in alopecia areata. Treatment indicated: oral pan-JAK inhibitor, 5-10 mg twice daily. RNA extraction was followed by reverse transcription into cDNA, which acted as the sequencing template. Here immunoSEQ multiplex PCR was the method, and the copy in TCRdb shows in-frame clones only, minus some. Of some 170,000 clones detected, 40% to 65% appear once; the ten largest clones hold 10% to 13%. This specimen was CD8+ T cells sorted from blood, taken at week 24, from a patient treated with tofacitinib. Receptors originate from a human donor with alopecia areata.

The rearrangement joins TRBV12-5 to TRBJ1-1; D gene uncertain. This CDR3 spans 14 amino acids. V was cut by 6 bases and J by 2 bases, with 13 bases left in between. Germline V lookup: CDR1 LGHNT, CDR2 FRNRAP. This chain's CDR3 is CASGDRETNTEAFF. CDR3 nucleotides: TGTGCTAGTGGGGACCGGGAGACTAACACTGAAGCTTTCTTT. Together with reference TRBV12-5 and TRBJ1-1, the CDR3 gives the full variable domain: DARVTQTPRHKVTEMGQEVTMRCQPILGHNTVFWYRQTMMQGLELLAYFRNRAPLDDSGMPKDRFSAEMPDATLATLKIQPSEPRDSAVYFCASGDRETNTEAFFGQGTRLTVV.

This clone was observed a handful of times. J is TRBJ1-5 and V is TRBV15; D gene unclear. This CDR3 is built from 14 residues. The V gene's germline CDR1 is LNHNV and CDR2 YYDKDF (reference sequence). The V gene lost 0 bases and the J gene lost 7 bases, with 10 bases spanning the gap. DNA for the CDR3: TGTGCCACCAGCAGAGATAGAGGCGCCCAGCCCCAGCATTTT. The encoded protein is CATSRDRGAQPQHF.

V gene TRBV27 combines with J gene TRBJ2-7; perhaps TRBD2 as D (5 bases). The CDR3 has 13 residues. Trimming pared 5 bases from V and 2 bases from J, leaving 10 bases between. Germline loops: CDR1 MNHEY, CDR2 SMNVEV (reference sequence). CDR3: CASSQDFTYEQYF. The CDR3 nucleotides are TGTGCCAGCAGTCAGGACTTCACCTACGAGCAGTACTTC.

DNA of the CDR3: TGTGCCTGGAGAGAGGGCAGCTATGGCTACACCTTC. Amino acids: CAWREGSYGYTF. V usage is TRBV30 and J usage is TRBJ1-2; D not resolved. The CDR3 length is 12 residues. V shed 3 bases and J shed 4 bases, with 9 bases lying between them. Germline lookup yields CDR1 GTSNPN and CDR2 SVGIG (reference sequence).

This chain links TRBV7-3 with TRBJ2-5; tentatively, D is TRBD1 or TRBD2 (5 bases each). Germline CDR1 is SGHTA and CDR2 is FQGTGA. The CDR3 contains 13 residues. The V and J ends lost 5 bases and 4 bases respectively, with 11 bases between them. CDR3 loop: CASSPGALETQYF. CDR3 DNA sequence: TGTGCCAGCAGCCCCGGGGCCTTAGAGACCCAGTACTTC.